A selection of T cell receptor beta chains follows, all from one sample in a study of regulatory T cells in long-lasting Graves disease. Each CDR3 protein is one row after TCRdb ran MiXCR on the multiplex PCR reads. The data show 450,000 to 500,000 distinct CDR3 sequences, roughly 15% seen once. This sample was also put to use in a study of T cells in Graves' hyperthyroidism and ophthalmopathy.

The source material was peripheral blood mononuclear cells (PBMCs), sampled at new diagnosis, from a patient treated with antithyroid drugs. These TCRs come from a man aged 40-49 years with Graves disease. Each CDR3 is given with its conserved first and last residue. A D gene is named only where the DNA matches it firmly. The size field is filled for only some rows; it gives once, few, many or a size class.

V	J	size	D	DNA	CDR3
TRBV3-1	TRBJ2-7	many	-	TGTGCCAGCAGCCAAGATCGGGGTTTAGGAGAGCAGTACTTC	CASSQDRGLGEQYF
TRBV2	TRBJ2-7	many	-	TGTGCCAGCAGTGACACGAGGAGGTACGAGCAGTACTTC	CASSDTRRYEQYF
TRBV3-1	TRBJ1-2	few	TRBD1	TGTGCCAGCAGCCAACTGGACAGGGGTTATGGCTACACCTTC	CASSQLDRGYGYTF
TRBV28	TRBJ2-1	-	TRBD2	TGTGCCAGCAGTTTGGGGCCTAGCGGGAGTGGTGAGCAGTTCTTC	CASSLGPSGSGEQFF
TRBV20-1	TRBJ2-1	few	-	TGCAGTACCGTGGGGGGCGACTACAATGAGCAGTTCTTC	CSTVGGDYNEQFF
TRBV12-3/TRBV12-4	TRBJ2-2	many	TRBD2	TGTGCCAGCAGAAAGACTAGCGGGAGGGCCGGGGAGCTGTTTTTT	CASRKTSGRAGELFF
TRBV12-3/TRBV12-4	TRBJ2-2	few	-	TGTGCCAGCAGTTTTGGGCCAAGGGCCGGGGAGCTGTTTTTT	CASSFGPRAGELFF
TRBV6-1	TRBJ2-7	many	TRBD1	TGTGCCAGCAGATCCGAACGACAGGGGGCTAACGAGCAGTACTTC	CASRSERQGANEQYF
TRBV7-3	TRBJ2-7	few	-	TGTGCCAGCAGCTCCAGGGGATTCGAAGAGCAGTACTTC	CASSSRGFEEQYF
TRBV7-3	TRBJ2-1	many	TRBD2	TGTGCCAGCAGCCAATCCGGGAGGGGGATGAATGAGCAGTTCTTC	CASSQSGRGMNEQFF
TRBV11-2	TRBJ2-1	-	TRBD2	TGTGCCAGCAGAGGGAGGGCGTATAACAGGAGCTCCTACAATGAGCAGTTCTTC	CASRGRAYNRSSYNEQFF
TRBV29-1	TRBJ2-7	once	TRBD1	TGCAGCGGCGGACAGGGGTTGAGCGAGCAGTACTTC	CSGGQGLSEQYF
TRBV5-1	TRBJ2-2	few	-	TGCGCCAGCAGCCTCGTCGATGGGAACACCGGGGAGCTGTTTTTT	CASSLVDGNTGELFF
TRBV10-1	TRBJ2-1	many	-	TGCGCCAGCAGTGAGACGAGAGGGACCCTTAATATGCACAATGAGCAGTTCTTC	CASSETRGTLNMHNEQFF
TRBV30	TRBJ2-7	many	-	TGTGCCTGGAGTCTTCCTCAGACAGGAACCTACGAGCAGTACTTC	CAWSLPQTGTYEQYF
TRBV18	TRBJ2-5	many	TRBD2	TGTGCCAGCTCGCCGGGACTAGCGAACAGGACCCAGTACTTC	CASSPGLANRTQYF
TRBV7-9	TRBJ1-4	-	TRBD1	TGTGCCAGCAGCGGATCTTTGTTGGACAGGGCTAATGAAAAACTGTTTTTT	CASSGSLLDRANEKLFF
TRBV12-3/TRBV12-4	TRBJ1-2	many	TRBD1	TGTGCCAGCAGTCTCGGGACAGGTCGGAGTGACTATGGCTACACCTTC	CASSLGTGRSDYGYTF
TRBV28	TRBJ2-1	-	-	TGTGCCGCTTGGGGGCGGAATTACAATGAGCAGTTCTTC	CAAWGRNYNEQFF
TRBV6-2/TRBV6-3	TRBJ2-2	once	TRBD2	TGTGCCAGCAGAGAAGACAACGCGGGAGGGCCCGGCGGGGAGCTGTTTTTT	CASREDNAGGPGGELFF
TRBV4-1	TRBJ2-7	-	-	TGCGCCAGCAGCCAAGAAGACAGGGCACCAGGGAGGAGCGAGCAGTACTTC	CASSQEDRAPGRSEQYF
TRBV13	TRBJ1-4	-	TRBD1	TGTGCCAGCAGCTTAACGCACAGGGGAGTTAATGAAAGACTGTTTTTT	CASSLTHRGVNERLFF
TRBV20-1	TRBJ2-3	few	-	TGCAGTGCTAGCGGGAGAGCAGATACGCAGTATTTT	CSASGRADTQYF
TRBV7-8	TRBJ2-1	many	-	TGTGCCAGAACTGACTCCTACAATGAGCAGTTCTTC	CARTDSYNEQFF
TRBV20-1	TRBJ2-2	few	TRBD2	TGCAGTGCTAAGGCGGGACTAGCGGGAGCCGGGGAGCTGTTTTTT	CSAKAGLAGAGELFF
TRBV3-1	TRBJ2-5	many	-	TGTGCCAGCAGCGAGCGGACCCAAGAGACCCAGTACTTC	CASSERTQETQYF
TRBV5-1	TRBJ1-3	many	-	TGCGCCAGCAGCTTGGTGGGGAGCCGGGACGGAATCTCTGGAAACACCATATATTTT	CASSLVGSRDGISGNTIYF
TRBV28	TRBJ2-7	many	-	TGTGCCAGCAGTTTGACAGCTACCTACGAGCAGTACTTC	CASSLTATYEQYF
TRBV2	TRBJ2-5	many	-	TGTGCCAGCAGAGTAAGGGAGACCCAGTACTTC	CASRVRETQYF
TRBV9	TRBJ1-1	few	-	TGTGCCAGCAGTCCAGAGGGGTTGAACACTGAAGCTTTCTTT	CASSPEGLNTEAFF
TRBV5-1	TRBJ2-7	-	-	TGCGCCAGCAGCTTGGGGAGTAGGGGCGACGACTACGAGCAGTACTTC	CASSLGSRGDDYEQYF
TRBV27	TRBJ1-5	-	-	TGTGCCAGCAGTCTTACATCGGGGTATCAGCCCCAGCATTTT	CASSLTSGYQPQHF
TRBV6-2/TRBV6-3	TRBJ2-3	many	-	TGTGCCAGCAGTTACGTGGGGAATACGCAGTATTTT	CASSYVGNTQYF
TRBV11-2	TRBJ2-1	few	TRBD2	TGTGCCAGCAGCTTAGTAAGGACTAGCTTAGGGAATGAGCAGTTCTTC	CASSLVRTSLGNEQFF
TRBV5-1	TRBJ2-1	few	-	TGCGCCAGCAGCTTGAGGGGGGCCAGCGGAGCTATGGGTGAGCAGTTCTTC	CASSLRGASGAMGEQFF
TRBV7-3	TRBJ1-1	many	-	TGTGCCAGCAGCCCTGGGGGGTCGAACACTGAAGCTTTCTTT	CASSPGGSNTEAFF
TRBV20-1	TRBJ1-3	-	-	TGCAGTGCTGCGACGGGGAACACCATATATTTT	CSAATGNTIYF
TRBV30	TRBJ1-6	many	TRBD1	TGTGCCTGGAGTTCTCCACAGGGGAGATATTCACCCCTCCACTTT	CAWSSPQGRYSPLHF
TRBV12-3/TRBV12-4	TRBJ2-2	many	-	TGTGCCAGCAGTTCCAGCGGACCGAACACCGGGGAGCTGTTTTTT	CASSSSGPNTGELFF
TRBV15	TRBJ1-4	many	-	TGTGCCACCAGCAGAGAGGGGGGCCGGCAGTCTGAAAAACTGTTTTTT	CATSREGGRQSEKLFF
TRBV20-1	TRBJ2-3	many	TRBD2	TGCAGTGCTACCGGCTCGGCTAGCGGGAGAACTGATACGCAGTATTTT	CSATGSASGRTDTQYF
TRBV5-1	TRBJ2-5	many	TRBD1	TGTGCCAGCAGCTTAGGACAGGAAGAGACCCAGTACTTC	CASSLGQEETQYF
TRBV11-2	TRBJ2-1	many	-	TGTGCCAGCAGCTTAGTCGTCAATGAGCAGTTCTTC	CASSLVVNEQFF
TRBV6-2/TRBV6-3	TRBJ2-1	many	-	TGTGCCAGCTCTAGGTATGGGGGAGTCTTGAATGAGCAGTTCTTC	CASSRYGGVLNEQFF
TRBV29-1	TRBJ2-7	-	TRBD1	TGCAGCGTTGATGTTTGGGGACAGGGGAGCGAGCAGTACTTC	CSVDVWGQGSEQYF